The 16 T cell receptor beta chains in this list originate from one sample, sequenced in a study of T cells in Graves' hyperthyroidism and ophthalmopathy. Researchers amplified the TCR beta CDR3 regions from RNA transcripts. The HTBI primer set served for first-round RT-PCR of the TCR CDR3. TCRdb used MiXCR to reprocess the multiplex PCR reads, holding one entry per CDR3 protein. The sample includes about 570,000 distinct CDR3 sequences, around 45% of them seen just once. The sequencing input was peripheral blood or thyroid tissue (not recorded which). These receptors all come from an adult woman with Graves' disease, either hyperthyroidism or ophthalmopathy (not recorded which).

This clonotype was observed a handful of times. The gene calls are TRBV28 and TRBJ2-7; D possibly corresponds to TRBD2 (6 bases). The CDR3 loop spans 12 amino acids. The V end lost 6 bases, the J end lost 4 bases, and 10 bases lay between the germline ends. Germline assignment: CDR1 MDHEN and CDR2 SYDVKM. This CDR3 is CASREGGYEQYF. CDR3 DNA: TGTGCCAGCAGGGAGGGAGGTTACGAGCAGTACTTC.

This sequence joins TRBV7-3 and TRBJ2-7, with D uncertain. The V and J ends lost 2 bases and 2 bases respectively, with 10 bases between them. This CDR3 contains 14 residues. Looked up from germline, CDR1 is SGHTA and CDR2 is FQGTGA. For the CDR3, the DNA is TGTGCCAGCAGCTTAGCAGAAAAACCCTACGAGCAGTACTTC. This translates into CASSLAEKPYEQYF.

The chain recombines TRBV11-3 with TRBJ2-7; TRBD2 might be the D (6 bases). With the DNA end fitting TRBJ2-1 better, the J assignment may be wrong. Germline V gene data show CDR1 as SGHNT and CDR2 as YENEEA. CDR3 length: 17 amino acids. In DNA form, the CDR3 reads TGTGCCAGCAGCTTAGAATCGCGGGGCCCGGTCTACAATGAGCAGTTCTTC. The encoded protein is CASSLESRGPVYNEQFF.

This clonotype was detected ten times or more. This chain uses TRBV11-2 with TRBJ2-7; D is perhaps TRBD2 (6 bases). The V and J ends lost 6 bases and 1 base respectively, with 19 bases between them. The length of the CDR3 is 16 residues. The germline CDR1 and CDR2 sequences are SGHAT and FQNNGV. CDR3 loop: CASSPRPGEFSYEQYF. Here the CDR3 DNA reads TGTGCCAGCAGTCCCAGGCCGGGGGAGTTTTCCTACGAGCAGTACTTC.

A word on this clonotype: Since a much larger clone is just one base distant, this may be a read error. This sequence joins TRBV13 and TRBJ2-5; no firm D call. The germline CDR1 and CDR2 sequences are PRHDT and FYEKMQ (reference sequence). This CDR3 region has 11 residues. V lost 5 bases, J lost 8 bases, and 9 bases lay in between. The CDR3 region has the DNA TGTGCCAGCAGCAGATCCGATACCCAGTACTTC. Translated, it gives CASSRSDTQYF. The full variable domain, in which reference TRBV13 and TRBJ2-5 provide the parts outside the CDR3, is AAGVIQSPRHLIKEKRETATLKCYPIPRHDTVYWYQQGPGQDPQFLISFYEKMQSDKGSIPDRFSAQQFSDYHSELNMSSLELGDSALYFCASSRSDTQYFGPGTRLLVL.

This clonotype was seen more than once but under ten times. The chain recombines TRBV10-3 with TRBJ2-5; D may be TRBD1 or TRBD2 (7 bases each). The CDR3 runs 15 residues. Germline assignment: CDR1 ENHRY and CDR2 SYGVKD. The V gene lost 7 bases and the J gene lost 5 bases, with 20 bases spanning the gap. CDR3 bases: TGTGCCATCACGGCCCAGGGGGGGATGATGGAGACCCAGTACTTC. Residues: CAITAQGGMMETQYF.

CDR3 DNA: TGTGCCAGCAGCTTACGCGAAGGGACAGGGATCCTTGGAAACACCATATATTTT. As protein: CASSLREGTGILGNTIYF. This chain uses TRBV7-8 with TRBJ1-3, with TRBD1 identical over 9 bases. Trimming cost V 2 bases and J 3 bases; bases outside gene matches: 11. CDR3 length equals 18 residues. Germline assignment: CDR1 SGHVS and CDR2 FQNEAQ.

V is TRBV7-9 and J is TRBJ2-5; D not certain. The CDR3 contains 14 residues. Trimming pared 2 bases from V and 5 bases from J, leaving 12 bases between. Germline assignment: CDR1 SEHNR and CDR2 FQNEAQ (reference sequence). CDR3 in amino acids: CASSLLDRRETQYF. CDR3 DNA: TGTGCCAGCAGCTTACTGGATCGGCGGGAGACCCAGTACTTC.

This clonotype came up many times. The chain joins TRBV29-1 to TRBJ1-1; a possible D gene is TRBD1 (5 bases). Trimming cost V 0 bases and J 10 bases, with 18 bases left between them. The CDR3 sequence is 14 residues long. The germline V gene has CDR1 SQVTM and CDR2 ANQGSEA. CDR3 region: CSVEDGQGSIGAFF. The CDR3 DNA follows: TGCAGCGTTGAAGATGGGCAGGGTAGTATTGGAGCTTTCTTT. The entire variable domain, with the rest obtained from reference TRBV29-1 and TRBJ1-1, is as follows: SAVISQKPSRDICQRGTSLTIQCQVDSQVTMMFWYRQQPGQSLTLIATANQGSEATYESGFVIDKFPISRPNLTFSTLTVSNMSPEDSSIYLCSVEDGQGSIGAFFGQGTRLTVV.

In its sample, this clonotype was seen many times. The chain joins TRBV5-1 to TRBJ1-3, with D tentatively TRBD1 (5 bases). V was shortened by 3 bases and J by 4 bases, with 11 bases between the two germline ends. CDR1 and CDR2 from the germline V gene are SGHRS and YFSETQ. The length of the CDR3 is 14 residues. The CDR3 bases are TGCGCCAGCAGCTCTAGGGACGCCGGAAACACCATATATTTT. Translated: CASSSRDAGNTIYF.

This clonotype has only one observation. This chain connects TRBV7-2 to TRBJ1-1; D is possibly TRBD1 (5 bases). Trimming left V 6 bases short and J 7 bases short, with 12 bases between. In germline, CDR1 is SGHTA, CDR2 FQGNSA. CDR3 length equals 12 residues. The CDR3 reads CASSMVGGEAFF. The CDR3, as DNA: TGTGCCAGCAGTATGGTCGGGGGTGAAGCTTTCTTT.

The rearrangement joins TRBV20-1 to TRBJ1-1, with unresolved D. V was clipped by 6 bases and J by 6 bases, with 14 bases between them. Germline assignment: CDR1 DFQATT and CDR2 SNEGSKA (reference sequence). The CDR3 spans 12 residues. The CDR3 protein is CSASGNLAEAFF. For the CDR3, the DNA is TGCAGTGCCTCGGGAAATCTGGCTGAAGCTTTCTTT.

The chain joins TRBV28 to TRBJ2-3; the D gene is possibly TRBD2 (5 bases). The CDR3 consists of 13 residues. The V end lost 3 bases, the J end lost 4 bases, and 8 bases lay between the germline ends. The germline gives CDR1 MDHEN, CDR2 SYDVKM. The CDR3 region is CASSFSVADTQYF. The CDR3 DNA is TGTGCCAGCAGTTTTAGCGTAGCAGATACGCAGTATTTT.

The sample holds a few counts of this clonotype. A much larger clone lies a single base off, so this may be a read error. This rearrangement joins TRBV6-5 to TRBJ1-3; D unresolved. Per germline, CDR1 MNHEY and CDR2 SVGAGI. The CDR3 is 14 residues long. The CDR3 DNA sequence: TGTGCCATCAGTTACATACCCTCTGGAAACACCATATATTTT. This encodes CAISYIPSGNTIYF.

This clonotype showed up many times. The rearrangement links TRBV29-1 to TRBJ2-5, with D perhaps matching TRBD1 (5 bases). CDR3 size: 16 residues. Germline loops: CDR1 SQVTM, CDR2 ANQGSEA. Between the trimmed V and J ends, which lost 0 bases and 4 bases, there was a span of 18 bases. CDR3 protein: CSVEDDDLRQIETQYF. The CDR3 nucleotides are TGCAGCGTTGAAGATGATGATTTGCGACAGATAGAGACCCAGTACTTC.

The chain couples TRBV11-1 to TRBJ2-6, with 9 bases that match TRBD1. The CDR3 sequence is 17 residues long. Germline V gene lookup returns CDR1 SGHAT and CDR2 FQDESV (reference sequence). The V and J ends lost 5 bases and 4 bases, in that order; junction bases with no gene match: 9. The CDR3 DNA is TGTGCCAGCAGCCTCGCCGGGACAGGGTTCGGGGCCAACGTCCTGACTTTC. The encoded protein is CASSLAGTGFGANVLTF.